One T cell receptor (beta chain) is described in this entry. The CDR3 spans 14 residues. The germline CDR1 and CDR2 sequences are SGHTA and FQGNSA. Trimming cost V 5 bases and J 2 bases; bases outside gene matches: 6. These data come from a study of blood T cell repertoires in COVID-19. Across the study: PBMCs, B-cell-depleted T cells, or T cells provided the cDNA or gDNA that made up the material.

Assay: immunoSEQ multiplex PCR; the TCRdb copy retains only in-frame clones and omits some. The sample carries tens of thousands of clones, approximately 87% recorded once. J is TRBJ2-7 and V is TRBV7-2; the match to TRBD1 covers 7 bases. Sequences were obtained from peripheral blood. The source of this sequence is a human donor in a cohort sampled during active COVID-19. The CDR3 coding sequence is TGTGCCAGCAGCCCGGGACAGTTCACCTACGAGCAGTACTTC. Amino acids: CASSPGQFTYEQYF.